Reported below is one T cell receptor beta chain. Original processing methods: Amplification with reference gene primers provided the estimates of nucleated cell counts. Sequencing was performed with immunoSEQ multiplex PCR; in TCRdb, only in-frame clones are kept and a portion is missing. V, J and clone size derive from that table, while D and trimming were established from the DNA sequence. The repertoire holds about 42,000 clones, around four fifths seen once, with 5% to 7% in the top ten. These data come from a study of blood T cell repertoires in COVID-19. For the study at large: Specimens from acute and convalescent COVID-19 originated in the United States, Italy and Spain. PBMCs, B-cell-depleted T cells, or T cells were the source of the cDNA or gDNA that made up the material.

The CDR3 extends over 12 amino acids. CDR1 DFQATT and CDR2 SNEGSKA come from the germline V gene (reference sequence). J gave up 6 bases and V 5 bases, and 4 bases lay outside the gene matches. This TCR came from a man aged 50 to 59 with active COVID-19. The chain couples TRBV20-1 to TRBJ2-1; 7 bases fit TRBD2. The sequencing input was peripheral blood. Written as DNA, the CDR3 is TGCAGTGCTGGTGGGGAGGGCAATGAGCAGTTCTTC. The encoded protein is CSAGGEGNEQFF.